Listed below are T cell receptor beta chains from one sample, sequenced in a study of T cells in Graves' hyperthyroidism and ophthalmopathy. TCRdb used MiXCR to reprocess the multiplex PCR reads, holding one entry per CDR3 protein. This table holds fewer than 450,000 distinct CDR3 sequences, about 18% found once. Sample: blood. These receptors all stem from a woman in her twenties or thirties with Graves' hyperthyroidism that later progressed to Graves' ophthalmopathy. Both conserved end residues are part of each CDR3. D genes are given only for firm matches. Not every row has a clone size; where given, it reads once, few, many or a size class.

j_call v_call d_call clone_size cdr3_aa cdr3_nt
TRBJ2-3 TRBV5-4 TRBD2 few CASSLGTSGVTDTQYF TGTGCCAGCAGCTTAGGGACTAGCGGGGTAACAGATACGCAGTATTTT
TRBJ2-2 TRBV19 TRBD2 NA CASSIVAGHGELFF TGTGCCAGTAGTATAGTAGCGGGTCACGGGGAGCTGTTTTTT
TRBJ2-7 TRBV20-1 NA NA CSARNRPAFRSSHEQYF TGCAGTGCTAGAAACCGTCCAGCCTTCAGGAGCTCCCACGAGCAGTACTTC
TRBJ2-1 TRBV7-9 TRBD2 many CASSSPPGGVWDNEQFF TGTGCCAGCAGCTCGCCTCCCGGGGGGGTTTGGGACAATGAGCAGTTCTTC
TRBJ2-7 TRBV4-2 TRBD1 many CASSQDPGQGANEQYF TGTGCCAGCAGCCAAGACCCGGGACAGGGGGCTAATGAGCAGTACTTC
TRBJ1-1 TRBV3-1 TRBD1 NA CASSLDRNAEAFF TGTGCCAGCAGCTTGGACAGGAACGCTGAAGCTTTCTTT
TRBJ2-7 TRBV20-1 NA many CSARSLTGDSRYEQYF TGCAGTGCTAGGTCTCTTACGGGCGACTCCCGCTACGAGCAGTACTTC
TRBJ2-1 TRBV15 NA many CATSRDPGRNAYNEQFF TGTGCCACCAGCAGAGACCCAGGGAGAAATGCCTACAATGAGCAGTTCTTC
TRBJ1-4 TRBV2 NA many CASRRAGQETTNEKLFF TGTGCCAGCAGACGTGCGGGACAAGAAACAACTAATGAAAAACTGTTTTTT
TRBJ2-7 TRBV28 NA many CASSYHLGGRTTYEQYF TGTGCCAGCAGTTATCACTTGGGGGGTCGGACTACCTACGAGCAGTACTTC
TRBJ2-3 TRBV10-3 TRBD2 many CASQGTSGGEGTDTQYF TGTGCCAGCCAAGGGACTAGCGGGGGGGAGGGCACAGATACGCAGTATTTT
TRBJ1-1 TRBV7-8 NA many CASSPAGQLNTEAFF TGTGCCAGCAGCCCCGCGGGACAACTGAACACTGAAGCTTTCTTT
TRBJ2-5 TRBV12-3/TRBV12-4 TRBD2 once CASGMVGLAAQETQYF TGTGCCAGCGGCATGGTGGGACTAGCGGCCCAAGAGACCCAGTACTTC
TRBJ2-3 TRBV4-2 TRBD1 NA CASSQRTGSGTDTQYF TGTGCCAGCAGCCAGAGGACAGGGAGTGGCACAGATACGCAGTATTTT
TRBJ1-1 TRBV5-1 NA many CASSLFTEDQAFF TGCGCCAGCAGCTTGTTTACGGAGGACCAAGCTTTCTTT
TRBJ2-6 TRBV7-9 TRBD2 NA CASSLFASGISTGANVLTF TGTGCCAGCAGCTTATTCGCTAGCGGGATCTCAACTGGGGCCAACGTCCTGACTTTC
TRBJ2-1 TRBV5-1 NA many CASSLTARDEQFF TGCGCCAGCAGCTTGACGGCCCGGGATGAGCAGTTCTTC
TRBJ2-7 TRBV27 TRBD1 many CASSSSPRGLLNEQYF TGTGCCAGCAGCTCTAGCCCCAGGGGGCTACTCAACGAGCAGTACTTC
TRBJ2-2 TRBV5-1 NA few CASRRTTGTQNTGELFF TGCGCCAGCAGACGAACCACCGGGACTCAGAACACCGGGGAGCTGTTTTTT
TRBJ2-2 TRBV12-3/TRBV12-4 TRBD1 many CASSRTGRTGELFF TGTGCCAGCAGCCGGACAGGGCGCACCGGGGAGCTGTTTTTT
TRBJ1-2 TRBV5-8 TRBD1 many CATWDRQASGYTF TGTGCCACCTGGGACAGGCAGGCTTCTGGCTACACCTTC
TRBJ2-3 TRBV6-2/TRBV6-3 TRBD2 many CASSRGREGSTQYF TGTGCCAGCAGCCGCGGGCGGGAGGGAAGCACGCAGTATTTT
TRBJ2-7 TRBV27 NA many CASSFSPYEQYF TGTGCCAGCAGTTTCTCGCCCTACGAGCAGTACTTC
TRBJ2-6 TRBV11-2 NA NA CASSSRLRVRVFPSSGANVLTF TGTGCCAGCAGCTCGCGTTTGAGAGTCCGGGTCTTCCCCTCCTCTGGGGCCAACGTCCTGACTTTC
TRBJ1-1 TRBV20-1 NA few CSAISLNTEAFF TGCAGTGCTATATCTTTGAACACTGAAGCTTTCTTT
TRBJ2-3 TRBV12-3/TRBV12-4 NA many CASSLLASDTQYF TGTGCCAGCAGTTTACTAGCGTCAGATACGCAGTATTTT
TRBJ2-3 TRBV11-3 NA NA CASSSGRRASTDTQYF TGTGCCAGCAGCTCGGGACGGCGTGCTAGCACAGATACGCAGTATTTT
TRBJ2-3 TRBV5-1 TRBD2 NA CASSFGGSGDTQYF TGCGCCAGCAGCTTCGGCGGGAGTGGGGATACGCAGTATTTT
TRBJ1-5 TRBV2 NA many CASSGSQGVQPQHF TGTGCCAGCAGTGGGAGTCAGGGTGTGCAGCCCCAGCATTTT
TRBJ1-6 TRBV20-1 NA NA CSARGAGRDSPLHF TGCAGTGCTAGAGGGGCGGGGAGAGATTCACCCCTCCACTTT
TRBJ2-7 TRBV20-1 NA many CSARAGPQAAYEQYF TGCAGTGCTAGAGCTGGACCCCAAGCGGCCTACGAGCAGTACTTC
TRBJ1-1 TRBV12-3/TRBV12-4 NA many CASSRRESNTEAFF TGTGCCAGCAGTCGCCGGGAGTCGAACACTGAAGCTTTCTTT
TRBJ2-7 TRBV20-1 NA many CSARDFEGNYEQYF TGCAGTGCTAGAGATTTTGAGGGAAACTACGAGCAGTACTTC
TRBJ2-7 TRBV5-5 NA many CASSFRQEGYEQYF TGTGCCAGCAGCTTCCGACAGGAGGGCTACGAGCAGTACTTC
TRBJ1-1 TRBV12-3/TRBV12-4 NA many CASSFSPTMNTEAFF TGTGCCAGCAGTTTTAGCCCAACCATGAACACTGAAGCTTTCTTT